A single sample is the source of the 15 T cell receptor beta chains below, sequenced in a study of blood T cell repertoires in COVID-19. TCRdb's table, derived via immunoSEQ multiplex PCR, lists solely in-frame clones and lacks some. This sample has about 320,000 clones; over 80% occur once, and the top ten carry 5%. The sequencing sample was made of PBMCs or T cells enriched from blood (not recorded which). The receptors originated from a man under 40 who had recovered from COVID-19.

The V and J genes are TRBV7-9 and TRBJ1-5; D call uncertain. Germline loops: CDR1 SEHNR, CDR2 FQNEAQ (reference sequence). The CDR3 loop spans 16 amino acids. Trimming took off 0 bases at V and 0 bases at J, with 9 bases between the two ends. CDR3 DNA sequence: TGTGCCAGCAGCTTAGCGTCGTCTTATAGCAATCAGCCCCAGCATTTT. Translated, it gives CASSLASSYSNQPQHF.

V and J are TRBV7-9 and TRBJ2-5; 8 bases line up with TRBD2. Per the germline V gene, CDR1 is SEHNR and CDR2 is FQNEAQ (reference sequence). Trimming at V came to 2 bases and at J to 6 bases, leaving 11 bases not matched to a gene. This CDR3 is built from 16 residues. The CDR3 reads CASSLSPPGGPQTQYF. Written as DNA, the CDR3 is TGTGCCAGCAGCTTAAGCCCTCCGGGGGGGCCGCAGACCCAGTACTTC.

The V gene is TRBV28, the J gene TRBJ2-3, with 12 bases fitting TRBD2. In germline, CDR1 is MDHEN, CDR2 SYDVKM. This CDR3 has 16 residues. V lost 6 bases to trimming and J lost 4 bases; unmatched junction nucleotides: 8. CDR3 DNA: TGTGCCAGCAGACCTAGCGGGGGGGCCGTCTCAGATACGCAGTATTTT. This gives the protein CASRPSGGAVSDTQYF.

The chain combines TRBV7-9 with TRBJ2-3; possibly TRBD1 for D (7 bases). CDR1 is SEHNR and CDR2 is FQNEAQ in the germline V gene (reference sequence). With 2 bases removed from V and 3 bases from J, the gap between germline ends came to 9 bases. There are 14 residues in the CDR3. CDR3 nucleotide sequence: TGTGCCAGCAGCTTATCAGGGGGGACAGATACGCAGTATTTT. Translated, it gives CASSLSGGTDTQYF.

This chain joins TRBV7-7 and TRBJ2-3, with TRBD2 identical over 7 bases. The CDR3 runs to 16 residues. The V and J ends lost 5 bases and 5 bases, in that order; junction bases with no gene match: 13. Germline V lookup: CDR1 SSHAT, CDR2 FNYEAQ (reference sequence). CDR3: CASSKSRGASGDTQYF. The DNA of the CDR3 is TGTGCCAGCAGCAAAAGCCGGGGCGCTAGCGGAGATACGCAGTATTTT.

This clone was recorded once. The DNA of the CDR3 is TGTGCCAGCAGTTTATTAGCTTCCCTCGGCGCTTTCTTT. This translates into CASSLLASLGAFF. The V gene is TRBV28, the J gene TRBJ1-1; D unresolved. Looked up from germline, CDR1 is MDHEN and CDR2 is SYDVKM. The germline V and J ends were trimmed by 1 base and 11 bases, with 14 bases remaining between them. This CDR3 spans 13 amino acids.

The chain carries TRBV6-5 and TRBJ1-5, with a tentative D call TRBD1 (5 bases). The length of the CDR3 is 14 residues. Germline CDR1 is MNHEY and CDR2 is SVGAGI. Trimming cost V 5 bases and J 14 bases, with 22 bases left between them. The CDR3 loop reads CASSPTENYQGKHF. In DNA form, the CDR3 reads TGTGCCAGCAGTCCGACGGAGAACTACCAGGGAAAGCATTTT.

This CDR3 is CAITRDYNSPLHF. CDR3 in DNA: TGTGCCATCACCAGGGACTATAATTCACCCCTCCACTTT. The chain joins TRBV10-3 to TRBJ1-6; possibly TRBD1 for D (5 bases). CDR1 and CDR2 (germline): ENHRY, SYGVKD. This CDR3 has 13 residues. Between the trimmed V and J ends, which lost 7 bases and 3 bases, there was a span of 7 bases.

J is TRBJ1-5 and V is TRBV19; weak D call: TRBD1 (5 bases). CDR3 size: 17 residues. V was pared by 7 bases and J by 2 bases, with 21 bases between. Germline assignment: CDR1 LNHDA and CDR2 SQIVND (reference sequence). The CDR3 bases are TGTGCCAGTAAACACCGGGACTCCCGGGGAGGCAATCAGCCCCAGCATTTT. Translation: CASKHRDSRGGNQPQHF.

V usage is TRBV27 and J usage is TRBJ1-5; 7 nucleotides match TRBD1. Trimming took 9 bases from V and 3 from J; bases not matched to a gene: 8. This CDR3 region has 14 residues. Germline CDR1 and CDR2: MNHEY and SMNVEV (reference sequence). CDR3 residues: CASRAGGNNQPQHF. Here the CDR3 DNA reads TGTGCCAGTCGGGCAGGGGGTAACAATCAGCCCCAGCATTTT.

The chain has TRBV6-5 and TRBJ1-2, with D tentatively TRBD1 (6 bases). Looked up from germline, CDR1 is MNHEY and CDR2 is SVGAGI. V gave up 6 bases and J gave up 4 bases, with 12 bases separating them. The CDR3 covers 13 residues. The CDR3 protein is CASSVEDSYGYTF. The DNA of the CDR3 is TGTGCCAGCAGCGTAGAGGACAGCTATGGCTACACCTTC.

The rearrangement joins TRBV7-9 to TRBJ2-1; TRBD2 matches at 9 bases. Germline CDR1 and CDR2: SEHNR and FQNEAQ (reference sequence). This CDR3 has 17 residues. Trimming removed 2 bases from V and 0 bases from J; junction bases left unmatched: 5. Written as DNA, the CDR3 is TGTGCCAGCAGCTTAAAGCGGGGGGACAGCTCCTACAATGAGCAGTTCTTC. Translated, it gives CASSLKRGDSSYNEQFF.

The genes are TRBV5-1 and TRBJ2-7; weak D call: TRBD2 (7 bases). Trimming pared 4 bases from V and 3 bases from J, leaving 11 bases between. This CDR3 is 13 amino acids long. Germline CDR1 reads SGHRS; CDR2 reads YFSETQ. The CDR3 region is CASSSGTYYEQYF. CDR3 nucleotides: TGCGCCAGCAGCAGCGGGACATACTACGAGCAGTACTTC.

V and J are TRBV19 and TRBJ2-2; D gene unclear. The V gene lost 3 bases and the J gene lost 5 bases, with 4 bases spanning the gap. Germline CDR1 is LNHDA and CDR2 is SQIVND (reference sequence). The CDR3 loop spans 12 amino acids. CDR3 sequence reads: CASSMRTGELFF. In DNA form, the CDR3 reads TGTGCCAGTAGTATGAGGACCGGGGAGCTGTTTTTT.

This chain joins TRBV11-2 and TRBJ2-7, with TRBD2 matching 8 bases. The CDR3 is made up of 12 amino acids. Germline values: CDR1 SGHAT, CDR2 FQNNGV. V dropped 5 bases and J dropped 6; count of bases not matched to a gene: 3. In DNA, the CDR3 is TGTGCCAGCAGCCCGGGGGGGCTCGAGCAGTACTTC. Its protein product is CASSPGGLEQYF.